This TCR beta chain was sequenced in a study of human T cells and chemical hapten exposure. Overall study context: The study lasted approximately 25 weeks, and patients were dosed weekly with diphenylcyclopropenone on the scalp throughout.

TCRdb itself ran the RACE reads through MiXCR, one entry per CDR3 protein. The repertoire consists of 300,000 to 450,000 distinct CDR3 sequences, with roughly 4.6% occurring once and the leading ten covering about 2.5%. The time point is: pre-sensitization, week 0. Treatment reported: therapeutic diphenylcyclopropenone sensitization with weekly scalp DPC. Blood collection happened ahead of applying each patch test. This clonotype has only a few counts. This receptor was obtained from a woman aged 50 to 65 with alopecia areata. Some clones in this sample may be carry-over from other donors' samples. The starting material was whole blood, obtained in connection with sensitization to the hapten diphenylcyclopropenone (DPC).

CDR3 in amino acids: CASSFSGGDLNGYTF. CDR3 bases: TGTGCCAGCAGTTTTTCTGGGGGAGACCTAAATGGCTACACCTTC. This chain links TRBV27 with TRBJ1-2, with a weak D call TRBD1 (5 bases). The length of the CDR3 is 15 residues. Per germline, CDR1 MNHEY and CDR2 SMNVEV (reference sequence). Deletions cut 3 bases from V and 6 bases from J, with 17 bases between.